Listed below are T cell receptor beta chains from one sample, sequenced in a study of cytomegalovirus exposure and HLA in healthy donors. Produced via immunoSEQ multiplex PCR; TCRdb's table is partial and in-frame only. The sample comprises 150,000 or so clones, roughly 70% of which are singletons, and more than 3.5% rests with the top ten. The sample consisted of PBMCs. The receptors stem from a man between 18 and 35 years old in good health and CMV-seropositive. Both conserved end residues are part of each CDR3. Each record gives: D gene, clone size, J gene, V gene, CDR3 protein, CDR3 DNA. The D gene is left open where the match is weak. Rows give clone size only sometimes, using once, few, many, or a class for an expanded clone.

>NA|NA|TRBJ1-3|TRBV28
CASSLRWNTIYF
TGTGCCAGCAGCTTGCGGTGGAACACCATATATTTT
>TRBD2|NA|TRBJ2-5|TRBV30
CAWRTSGTSAGGTQYF
TGTGCCTGGAGGACTTCCGGGACTAGCGCCGGAGGGACCCAGTACTTC
>NA|NA|TRBJ1-6|TRBV5-1
CASSDVRDLPSPLHF
TGCGCCAGCAGCGACGTCCGGGACTTACCTTCACCCCTCCACTTT
>TRBD1|once|TRBJ2-7|TRBV6-5
CASSPRDRMGEQYF
TGTGCCAGCAGCCCCCGGGACAGGATGGGCGAGCAGTACTTC
>NA|NA|TRBJ2-5|TRBV10-3
CAISGQQRGTQYF
TGTGCCATCAGTGGGCAGCAACGCGGGACCCAGTACTTC
>TRBD1|NA|TRBJ1-3|TRBV6-6
CASSSRGTAGNTIYF
TGTGCCAGCAGTTCCCGCGGGACAGCTGGAAACACCATATATTTT
>TRBD2|few|TRBJ2-3|TRBV11-2
CASSFQPGLADTQYF
TGTGCCAGCAGCTTTCAACCGGGACTAGCAGATACGCAGTATTTT
>TRBD1|NA|TRBJ2-1|TRBV7-2
CASSPDRGLYNEQFF
TGTGCCAGCAGCCCCGACAGGGGGCTTTACAATGAGCAGTTCTTC
>TRBD2|NA|TRBJ2-2|TRBV9
CASSVGPTSVKGGRTGELFF
TGTGCCAGCAGCGTAGGCCCGACTAGCGTGAAGGGAGGTCGGACCGGGGAGCTGTTTTTT
>NA|NA|TRBJ2-7|TRBV15
CATSSGRSYEQYF
TGTGCCACCAGCAGCGGCCGGAGCTACGAGCAGTACTTC
>NA|NA|TRBJ1-1|TRBV30
CAWSVVSSAEAFF
TGTGCCTGGAGTGTTGTGTCCAGCGCTGAAGCTTTCTTT
>NA|NA|TRBJ1-1|TRBV2
CATQTGLNTEAFF
TGTGCCACACAAACAGGGCTTAACACTGAAGCTTTCTTT
>NA|once|TRBJ2-5|TRBV19
CASSSGQWQETQYF
TGTGCCAGTAGTTCAGGACAATGGCAAGAGACCCAGTACTTC
>NA|NA|TRBJ2-1|TRBV19
CASIGRGRGNEQFF
TGTGCCAGTATCGGCCGGGGAAGAGGCAATGAGCAGTTCTTC
>TRBD1|NA|TRBJ2-4|TRBV5-4
CASSLQGPENIQYF
TGTGCCAGCAGCTTACAGGGGCCGGAGAACATTCAGTACTTC
>TRBD1|NA|TRBJ2-4|TRBV4-2
CASSQDEGRGFDLAKNIQYF
TGTGCCAGCAGCCAAGATGAGGGCAGGGGGTTTGACCTAGCCAAAAACATTCAGTACTTC
>NA|few|TRBJ2-1|TRBV29-1
CSVVQSSYNEQFF
TGCAGCGTTGTACAGAGCTCCTACAATGAGCAGTTCTTC
>TRBD1|NA|TRBJ1-2|TRBV11-2
CASSLTGPPYGYTF
TGTGCCAGCAGCTTGACAGGGCCACCCTATGGCTACACCTTC
>TRBD1|NA|TRBJ1-2|TRBV2
CASTGDRGPYGYTF
TGTGCCAGCACCGGGGACAGGGGGCCTTATGGCTACACCTTC
>TRBD2|few|TRBJ2-3|TRBV5-1
CASSPRLAGFTDTQYF
TGCGCCAGCAGCCCGAGACTAGCGGGGTTCACAGATACGCAGTATTTT
>TRBD1|NA|TRBJ1-1|TRBV5-1
CASSLHRGDTEAFF
TGCGCCAGCAGCTTGCACAGGGGTGACACTGAAGCTTTCTTT
>TRBD1|NA|TRBJ2-5|TRBV2
CASSRPRTGDLETQYF
TGTGCCAGCAGTCGGCCCCGGACAGGGGATTTAGAGACCCAGTACTTC